A single sample gave rise to the 12 T cell receptor beta chains below, sequenced in a study of shared clonotypes between healthy human individuals. Profiled with immunoSEQ multiplex PCR; TCRdb holds only in-frame clones, not every one. The sample consists of about 1 million clones, under 80% of them appearing once. Input material: memory CD4+ T cells sorted from blood. Stated subset: CD45RA-negative fraction. These receptors were taken from a man aged 18 to 29 in good health.

The V call is TRBV5-4, the J call TRBJ2-7; 8 nucleotides align to TRBD1. This CDR3 region has 13 residues. Germline V gene data show CDR1 as SGHNT and CDR2 as YYREEE (reference sequence). The J segment lost 5 bases and the V segment lost 1 base, leaving 2 bases of the junction unmatched. DNA of the CDR3: TGTGCCAGCAGCTTGCAGGGGGCCAACGAGCAGTACTTC. Translation gives CASSLQGANEQYF.

The chain combines TRBV5-1 with TRBJ2-7; TRBD2 matches 10 bases. The CDR3 sequence is 15 residues long. Germline V CDR1 and CDR2: SGHRS, YFSETQ. V lost 4 bases to trimming and J lost 5 bases; unmatched junction nucleotides: 9. The CDR3 DNA sequence: TGCGCCAGCAGCAACCAGCGGGGGGGCCAGGACGAGCAGTACTTC. Translating gives CASSNQRGGQDEQYF.

A remark on this clone: Other DNA sequences of this sample code for an identical CDR3. DNA for the CDR3: TGTGCCAGCAGCTACAGAGTACAAGAGACCCAGTACTTC. Translation gives CASSYRVQETQYF. The chain couples TRBV7-2 to TRBJ2-5; no clear D. V gave up 4 bases and J gave up 2 bases, with 8 bases separating them. This CDR3 is built from 13 residues. Looked up from germline, CDR1 is SGHTA and CDR2 is FQGNSA.

The chain couples TRBV5-6 to TRBJ1-1; TRBD1 is a possible D gene (5 bases). This CDR3 has 13 amino acids. Deletions cut 3 bases from V and 8 bases from J, with 14 bases between. The germline V gene has CDR1 SGHDT and CDR2 YYEEEE. The CDR3 is CASSWGRQSEAFF. CDR3 sequence (DNA): TGTGCCAGCAGCTGGGGACGACAGTCCGAAGCTTTCTTT.

This clone was picked up a small number of times. The rearrangement links TRBV18 to TRBJ1-4, with D tentatively TRBD1 (6 bases). The CDR3 has 13 amino acids. The germline V and J ends were trimmed by 8 bases and 5 bases, with 12 bases remaining between them. CDR1 is KGHSH, CDR2 LQKENI, per germline. The DNA for the CDR3 is TGTGCCAGCGCACAGGGCCCCAATGAAAAACTGTTTTTT. Protein: CASAQGPNEKLFF. The variable domain in full, with the rest retrieved from reference TRBV18 and TRBJ1-4, is NAGVMQNPRHLVRRRGQEARLRCSPMKGHSHVYWYRQLPEEGLKFMVYLQKENIIDESGMPKERFSAEFPKEGPSILRIQQVVRGDSAAYFCASAQGPNEKLFFGSGTQLSVL.

The V gene is TRBV19, the J gene TRBJ2-5, with TRBD1 as a possible D gene (5 bases). Germline V gene sequence: CDR1 LNHDA, CDR2 SQIVND (reference sequence). The CDR3 has 14 amino acids. The V gene lost 5 bases and the J gene lost 2 bases, with 12 bases spanning the gap. CDR3 coding DNA: TGTGCCAGTAGTGGCCCGGACAAGCAAGAGACCCAGTACTTC. This codes for CASSGPDKQETQYF.

The V call is TRBV2, the J call TRBJ2-5, with D possibly TRBD1 on 5 matching bases. The CDR3 runs 13 residues. V was shortened by 4 bases and J by 7 bases, with 13 bases between the two germline ends. Germline V lookup: CDR1 SNHLY, CDR2 FYNNEI. CDR3 sequence: CASSADSVGTQYF. In DNA, the CDR3 is TGTGCCAGCAGTGCCGACAGTGTAGGGACCCAGTACTTC.

This clone has a count of ten or more. A junction end diverges from the germline sequence, so it may reflect a read error. The gene calls are TRBV6-1 and TRBJ1-5; tentatively, D is TRBD1 (6 bases). CDR3 length: 15 amino acids. CDR1 and CDR2 from the germline V gene are MNHNS and SASEGT. The CDR3 is CASREGTSSNQPQHF. The CDR3 bases are TGTGCCAGCAGGGAAGGGACATCTAGCAATCAGCCCCAGCATTTT.

This clone was counted only a few times. The V gene is TRBV30, the J gene TRBJ2-5; 11 nucleotides align to TRBD1. The V gene's germline CDR1 is GTSNPN and CDR2 SVGIG (reference sequence). The junction had 6 bases not matched to a gene; V was cut back by 2 bases and J by 4 bases. The CDR3 spans 15 residues. CDR3 amino acids: CAWSTGTGGRETQYF. The CDR3 DNA follows: TGTGCCTGGAGTACCGGGACAGGGGGGAGAGAGACCCAGTACTTC.

The genes are TRBV6-1 and TRBJ1-1; D ambiguous. V lost 1 base to trimming and J lost 0 bases, with 9 bases between them. Germline V gene data show CDR1 as MNHNS and CDR2 as SASEGT. The CDR3 is made up of 15 amino acids. The CDR3 sequence is CASSEVGAVNTEAFF. The CDR3 region has the DNA TGTGCCAGCAGTGAAGTAGGCGCTGTGAACACTGAAGCTTTCTTT.

This clone has only a few counts. The chain employs TRBV10-3 and TRBJ2-4; D may correspond to TRBD1 or TRBD2 (5 bases each). The CDR3 totals 15 residues. V gave up 6 bases and J gave up 7 bases, with 19 bases separating them. In germline, CDR1 is ENHRY, CDR2 SYGVKD. The DNA of the CDR3 is TGTGCCATCAGCCGAGGCGGCCTGGGGGAGAACATTCAGTACTTC. It codes for CAISRGGLGENIQYF.

Details on this clone: Other DNA sequences in this sample translate to the same CDR3. This chain joins TRBV5-6 and TRBJ1-1; D not certain. V was cut by 3 bases and J by 2 bases, with 14 bases left in between. The germline CDR1 and CDR2 sequences are SGHDT and YYEEEE. The CDR3 consists of 15 residues. CDR3 amino acids: CASSYLYVPNTEAFF. CDR3 nucleotide sequence: TGTGCCAGCAGCTACTTGTATGTGCCAAACACTGAAGCTTTCTTT. Variable domain in full (rest from reference TRBV5-6 and TRBJ1-1): DAGVTQSPTHLIKTRGQQVTLRCSPKSGHDTVSWYQQALGQGPQFIFQYYEEEERQRGNFPDRFSGHQFPNYSSELNVNALLLGDSALYLCASSYLYVPNTEAFFGQGTRLTVV.